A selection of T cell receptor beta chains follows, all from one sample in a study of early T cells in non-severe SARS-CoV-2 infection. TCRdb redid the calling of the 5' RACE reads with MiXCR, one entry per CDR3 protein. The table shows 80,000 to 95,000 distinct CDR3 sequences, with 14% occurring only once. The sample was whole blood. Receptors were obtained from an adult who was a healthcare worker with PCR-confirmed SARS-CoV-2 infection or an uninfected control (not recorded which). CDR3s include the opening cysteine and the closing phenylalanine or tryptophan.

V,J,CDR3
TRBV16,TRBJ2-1,CASSQGATHPVHEQFF
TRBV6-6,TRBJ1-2,CASRPDRSTYGYTF
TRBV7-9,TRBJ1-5,CASSPFSGVNQPQHF
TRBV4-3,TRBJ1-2,CASSQGSRDYGYTF
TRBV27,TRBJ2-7,CASRDRRYEQYF
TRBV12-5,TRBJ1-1,CASGNGQGGAFF
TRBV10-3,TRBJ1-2,CAIRVNREGGYTF
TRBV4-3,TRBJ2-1,CASSQEVGSSYNEQFF
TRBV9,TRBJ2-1,CASSVVDSSYNEQFF
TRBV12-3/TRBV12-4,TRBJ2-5,CASSFLASETQYF
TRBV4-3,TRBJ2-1,CASSQGQGWNNEQFF